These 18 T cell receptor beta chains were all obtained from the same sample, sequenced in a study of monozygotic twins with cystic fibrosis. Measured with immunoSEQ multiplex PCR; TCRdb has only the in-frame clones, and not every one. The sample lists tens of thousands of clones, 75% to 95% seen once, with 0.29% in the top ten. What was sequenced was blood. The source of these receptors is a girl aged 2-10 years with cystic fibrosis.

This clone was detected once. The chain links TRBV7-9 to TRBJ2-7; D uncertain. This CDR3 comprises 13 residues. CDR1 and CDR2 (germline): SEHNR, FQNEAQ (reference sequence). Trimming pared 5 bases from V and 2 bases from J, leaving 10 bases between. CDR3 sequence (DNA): TGTGCCAGCAGCCCACCCGGCACCTACGAGCAGTACTTC. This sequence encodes CASSPPGTYEQYF.

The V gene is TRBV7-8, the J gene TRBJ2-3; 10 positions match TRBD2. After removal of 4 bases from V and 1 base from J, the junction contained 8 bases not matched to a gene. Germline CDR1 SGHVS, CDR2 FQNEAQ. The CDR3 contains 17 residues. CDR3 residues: CASSSTRTSGRTDTQYF. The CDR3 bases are TGTGCCAGCAGCTCCACCCGGACTAGCGGCCGCACAGATACGCAGTATTTT.

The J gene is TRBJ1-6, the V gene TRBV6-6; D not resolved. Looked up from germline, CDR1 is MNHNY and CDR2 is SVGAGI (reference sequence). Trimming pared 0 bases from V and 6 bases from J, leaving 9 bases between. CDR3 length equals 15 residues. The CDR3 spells CASSYSNVGNSPLHF. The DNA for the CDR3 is TGTGCCAGCAGTTACTCGAACGTCGGTAATTCACCCCTCCACTTT.

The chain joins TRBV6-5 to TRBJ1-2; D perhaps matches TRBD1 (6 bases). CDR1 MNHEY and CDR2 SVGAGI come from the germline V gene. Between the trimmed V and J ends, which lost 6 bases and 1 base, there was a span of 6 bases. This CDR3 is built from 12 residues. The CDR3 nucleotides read TGTGCCAGCAGACAGGGTAACTATGGCTACACCTTC. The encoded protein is CASRQGNYGYTF.

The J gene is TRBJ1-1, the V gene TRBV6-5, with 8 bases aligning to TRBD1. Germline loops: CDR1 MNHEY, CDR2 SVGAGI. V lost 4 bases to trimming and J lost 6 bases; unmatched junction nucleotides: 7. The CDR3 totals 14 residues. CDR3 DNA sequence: TGTGCCAGCAGTTGGGGACAGGATGGAGCTGAAGCTTTCTTT. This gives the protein CASSWGQDGAEAFF.

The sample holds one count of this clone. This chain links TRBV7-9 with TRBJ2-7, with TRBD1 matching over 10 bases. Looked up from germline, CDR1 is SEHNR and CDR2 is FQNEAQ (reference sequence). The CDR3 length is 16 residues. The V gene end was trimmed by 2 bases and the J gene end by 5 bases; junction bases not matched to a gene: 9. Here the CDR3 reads CASSLIAGQGRDEQYF. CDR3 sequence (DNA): TGTGCCAGCAGCTTAATTGCGGGACAGGGGCGGGACGAGCAGTACTTC.

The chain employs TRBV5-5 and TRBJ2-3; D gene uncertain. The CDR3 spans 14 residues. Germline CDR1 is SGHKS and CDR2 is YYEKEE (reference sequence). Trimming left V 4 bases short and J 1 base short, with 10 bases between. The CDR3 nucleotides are TGTGCCAGCAGCCCCTTAATTGGCACAGATACGCAGTATTTT. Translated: CASSPLIGTDTQYF.

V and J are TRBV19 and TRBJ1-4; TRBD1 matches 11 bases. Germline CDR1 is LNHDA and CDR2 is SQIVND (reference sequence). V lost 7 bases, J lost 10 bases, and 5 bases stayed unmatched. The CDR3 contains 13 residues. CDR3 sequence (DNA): TGTGCCAGTACGGACAGGGGGCTTGCAAAACTGTTTTTT. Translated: CASTDRGLAKLFF.

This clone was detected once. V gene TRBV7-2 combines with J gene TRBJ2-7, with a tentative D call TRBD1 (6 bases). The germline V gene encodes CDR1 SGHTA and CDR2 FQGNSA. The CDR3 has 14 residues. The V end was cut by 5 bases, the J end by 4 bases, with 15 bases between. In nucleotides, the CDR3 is TGTGCCAGCAGCCCCCAGGGGAATCCTTACGAGCAGTACTTC. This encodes CASSPQGNPYEQYF.

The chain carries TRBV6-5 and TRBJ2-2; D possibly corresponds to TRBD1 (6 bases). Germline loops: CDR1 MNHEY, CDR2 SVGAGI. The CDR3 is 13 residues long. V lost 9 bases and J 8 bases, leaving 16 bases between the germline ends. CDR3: CASHQGMGGELFF. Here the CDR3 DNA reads TGTGCCAGTCACCAGGGGATGGGAGGGGAGCTGTTTTTT.

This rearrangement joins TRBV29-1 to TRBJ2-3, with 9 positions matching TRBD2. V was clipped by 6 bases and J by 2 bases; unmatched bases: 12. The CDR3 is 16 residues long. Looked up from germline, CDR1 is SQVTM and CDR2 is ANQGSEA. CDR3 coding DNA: TGCAGCGTCTGGGGTCTAGCGGGGACAGACACAGATACGCAGTATTTT. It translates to CSVWGLAGTDTDTQYF.

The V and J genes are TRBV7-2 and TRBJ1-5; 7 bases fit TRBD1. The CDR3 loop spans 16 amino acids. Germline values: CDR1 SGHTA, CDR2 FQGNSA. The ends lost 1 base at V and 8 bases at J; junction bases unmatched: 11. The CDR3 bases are TGTGCCAGCAGCTTAGGTTTCAGGGGGTGGGTCAAGCCCCAGCATTTT. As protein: CASSLGFRGWVKPQHF.

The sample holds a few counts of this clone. In nucleotides, the CDR3 is TGTGCCAGCAGCTTAGGAGGGGTAGCTTTCTTT. This gives the protein CASSLGGVAFF. The genes are TRBV11-2 and TRBJ1-1, with D possibly matching TRBD1 (5 bases). Germline lookup yields CDR1 SGHAT and CDR2 FQNNGV. The ends were cut back, 1 base at V and 10 bases at J, with 7 bases in the middle. CDR3 length: 11 residues.

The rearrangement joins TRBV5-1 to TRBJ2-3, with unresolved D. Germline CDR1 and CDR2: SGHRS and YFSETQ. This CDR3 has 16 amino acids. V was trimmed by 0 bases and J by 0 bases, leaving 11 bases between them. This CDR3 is CASSLGPRPSTDTQYF. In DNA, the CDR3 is TGCGCCAGCAGCTTGGGTCCCAGACCTAGCACAGATACGCAGTATTTT.

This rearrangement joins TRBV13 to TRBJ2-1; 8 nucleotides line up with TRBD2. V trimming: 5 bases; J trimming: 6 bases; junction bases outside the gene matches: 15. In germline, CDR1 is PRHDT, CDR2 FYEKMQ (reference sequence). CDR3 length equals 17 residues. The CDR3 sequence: CASSLSPGRGAPNEQFF. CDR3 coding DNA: TGTGCCAGCAGCCTATCTCCCGGGCGGGGGGCCCCCAATGAGCAGTTCTTC.

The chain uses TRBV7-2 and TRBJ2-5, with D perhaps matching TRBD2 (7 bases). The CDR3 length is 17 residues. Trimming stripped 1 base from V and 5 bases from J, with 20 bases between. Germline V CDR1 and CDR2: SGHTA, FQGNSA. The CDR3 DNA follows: TGTGCCAGCAGCTTAGAGGGGGGGAGAAGCGTTAGGGAGACCCAGTACTTC. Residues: CASSLEGGRSVRETQYF.

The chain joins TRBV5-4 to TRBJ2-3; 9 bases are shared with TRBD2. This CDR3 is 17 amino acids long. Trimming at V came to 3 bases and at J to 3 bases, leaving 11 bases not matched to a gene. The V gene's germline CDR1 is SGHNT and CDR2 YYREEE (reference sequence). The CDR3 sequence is CASSWGSGLAGTDTQYF. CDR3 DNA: TGTGCCAGCAGCTGGGGCTCGGGGCTAGCGGGGACAGATACGCAGTATTTT.

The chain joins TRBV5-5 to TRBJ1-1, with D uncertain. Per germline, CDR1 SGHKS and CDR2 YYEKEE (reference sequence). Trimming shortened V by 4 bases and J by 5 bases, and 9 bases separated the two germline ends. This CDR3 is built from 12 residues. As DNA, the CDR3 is TGTGCCAGCAGCCAATCGGGTACTGAAGCTTTCTTT. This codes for CASSQSGTEAFF.